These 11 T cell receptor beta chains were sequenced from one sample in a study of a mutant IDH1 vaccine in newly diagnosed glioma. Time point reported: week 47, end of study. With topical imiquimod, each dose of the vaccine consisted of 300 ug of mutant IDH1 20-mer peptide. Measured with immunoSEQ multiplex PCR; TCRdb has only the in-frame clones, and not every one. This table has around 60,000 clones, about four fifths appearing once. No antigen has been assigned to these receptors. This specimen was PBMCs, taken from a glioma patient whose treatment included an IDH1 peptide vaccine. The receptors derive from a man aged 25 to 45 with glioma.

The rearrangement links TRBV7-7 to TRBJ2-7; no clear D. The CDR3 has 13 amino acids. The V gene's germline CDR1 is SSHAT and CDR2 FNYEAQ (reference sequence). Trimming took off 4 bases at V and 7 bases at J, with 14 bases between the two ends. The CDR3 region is CASSSRRGGEQYF. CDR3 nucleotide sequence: TGTGCCAGCAGCTCCAGGCGAGGTGGAGAGCAGTACTTC. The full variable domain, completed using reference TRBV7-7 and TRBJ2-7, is GAGVSQSPRYKVTKRGQDVTLRCDPISSHATLYWYQQALGQGPEFLTYFNYEAQPDKSGLPSDRFSAERPEGSISTLTIQRTEQRDSAMYRCASSSRRGGEQYFGPGTRLTVT.

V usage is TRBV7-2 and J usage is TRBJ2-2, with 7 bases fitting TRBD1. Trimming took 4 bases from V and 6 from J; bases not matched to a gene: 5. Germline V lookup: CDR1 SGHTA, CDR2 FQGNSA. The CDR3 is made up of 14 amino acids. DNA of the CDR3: TGTGCCAGCAGCTCCAATGGACAGGCCGGGGAGCTGTTTTTT. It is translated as CASSSNGQAGELFF.

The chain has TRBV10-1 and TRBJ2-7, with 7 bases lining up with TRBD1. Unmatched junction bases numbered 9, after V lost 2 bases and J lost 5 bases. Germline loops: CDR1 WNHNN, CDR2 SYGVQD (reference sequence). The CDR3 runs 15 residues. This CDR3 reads CASSERDRESHEQYF. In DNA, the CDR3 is TGCGCCAGCAGTGAGCGAGACAGGGAATCCCACGAGCAGTACTTC.

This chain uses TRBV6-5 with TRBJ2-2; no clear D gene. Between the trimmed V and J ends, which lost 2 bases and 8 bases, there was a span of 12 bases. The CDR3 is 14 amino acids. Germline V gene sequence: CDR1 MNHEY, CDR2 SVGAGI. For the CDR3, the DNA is TGTGCCAGCAGTTACGGGCTATGGAGAGGGGAGCTGTTTTTT. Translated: CASSYGLWRGELFF.

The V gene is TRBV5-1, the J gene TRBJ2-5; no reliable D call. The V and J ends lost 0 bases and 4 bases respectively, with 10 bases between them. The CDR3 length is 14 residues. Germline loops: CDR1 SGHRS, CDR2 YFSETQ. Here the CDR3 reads CASSLEPGLETQYF. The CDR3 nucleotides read TGCGCCAGCAGCTTGGAACCCGGGCTAGAGACCCAGTACTTC.

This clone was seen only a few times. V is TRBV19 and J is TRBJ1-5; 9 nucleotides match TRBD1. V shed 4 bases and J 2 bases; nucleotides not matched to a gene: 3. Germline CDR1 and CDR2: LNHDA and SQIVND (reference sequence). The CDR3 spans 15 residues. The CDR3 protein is CASSKQGAGNQPQHF. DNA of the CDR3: TGTGCCAGTAGTAAACAGGGGGCGGGCAATCAGCCCCAGCATTTT.

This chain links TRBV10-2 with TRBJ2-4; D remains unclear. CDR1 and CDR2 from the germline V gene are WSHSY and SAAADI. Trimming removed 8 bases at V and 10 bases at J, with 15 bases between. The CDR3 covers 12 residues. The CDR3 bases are TGCGCCAGCGGGGATGCCAACGAGATTCAGTACTTC. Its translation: CASGDANEIQYF.

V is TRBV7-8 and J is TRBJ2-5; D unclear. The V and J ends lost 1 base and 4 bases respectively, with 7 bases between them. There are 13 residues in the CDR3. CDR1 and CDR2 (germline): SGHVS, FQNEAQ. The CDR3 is CASSLDGRETQYF. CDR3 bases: TGTGCCAGCAGCTTAGACGGGCGAGAGACCCAGTACTTC. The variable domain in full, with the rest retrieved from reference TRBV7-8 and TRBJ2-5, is GAGVSQSPRYKVAKRGQDVALRCDPISGHVSLFWYQQALGQGPEFLTYFQNEAQLDKSGLPSDRFFAERPEGSVSTLKIQRTQQEDSAVYLCASSLDGRETQYFGPGTRLLVL.

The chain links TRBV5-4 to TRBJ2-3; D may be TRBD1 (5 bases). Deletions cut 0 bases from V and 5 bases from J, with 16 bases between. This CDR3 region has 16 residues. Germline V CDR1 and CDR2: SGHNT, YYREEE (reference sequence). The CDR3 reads CASSLGTGKSRDTQYF. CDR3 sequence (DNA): TGTGCCAGCAGCTTGGGAACAGGTAAAAGCCGAGATACGCAGTATTTT.

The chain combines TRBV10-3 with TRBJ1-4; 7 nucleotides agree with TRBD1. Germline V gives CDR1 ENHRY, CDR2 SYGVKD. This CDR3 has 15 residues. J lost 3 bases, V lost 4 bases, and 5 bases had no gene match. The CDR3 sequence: CAISGTGTANEKLFF. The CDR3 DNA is TGTGCCATCAGTGGGACCGGGACAGCTAATGAAAAACTGTTTTTT.

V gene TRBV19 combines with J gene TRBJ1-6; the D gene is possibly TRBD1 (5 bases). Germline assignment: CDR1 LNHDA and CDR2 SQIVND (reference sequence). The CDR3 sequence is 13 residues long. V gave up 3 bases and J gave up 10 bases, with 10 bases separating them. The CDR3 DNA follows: TGTGCCAGTAGTATGGTTCGGGACTCACCCCTCCACTTT. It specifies CASSMVRDSPLHF.